This TCR beta chain is from a study of T cell clonotyping in hematopoietic cell transplantation. Study information: Blood collection times were about day -28 and days 30, 100, 180 posttransplant. Study findings and constraints: Pathologically expanded recipient clonotypes increased progressively from day 30 to day 180 as diversity fell. At the given depth, recipient repertoires were over 95% de novo clonotypes. Graft donor and pretransplant recipient Inverse Simpson Index values predicted broader posttransplant TCR diversity.

As regards this clone: Antigen: not known.

The V and J ends lost 5 bases and 3 bases respectively, with 14 bases between them. The CDR3 runs 15 residues. Germline CDR1 reads SGHTA; CDR2 reads FQGNSA. TCRdb's table, derived via immunoSEQ multiplex PCR, lists solely in-frame clones and lacks some. The profile shows fewer than 10,000 clones, about 88% of them singletons. J is TRBJ1-5 and V is TRBV7-2; perhaps TRBD1 as D (6 bases). This clonotype was sampled from a male patient between 60 and 69 years old who had an allogeneic stem cell transplant from a related donor, so the T cells may come from the graft donor. Some clones in this sample may be carry-over from other donors' samples. The source material was peripheral blood mononuclear cells, sampled at the time of graft-versus-host disease after allogeneic stem cell transplant. CDR3 region: CASSRRAGDNQPQHF. Written as DNA, the CDR3 is TGTGCCAGCAGCCGTCGAGCAGGGGACAATCAGCCCCAGCATTTT.